The subject of this entry is one T cell receptor (beta chain). Its cognate antigen is unknown. The data belong to a study of shared clonotypes between healthy human individuals. Nashville, Tennessee was home to all donors, each a Caucasian adult. V lost 6 bases, J lost 3 bases, and 10 bases stayed unmatched. In germline, CDR1 is MNHEY, CDR2 SVGAGI. There are 15 residues in the CDR3. Regarding the study as a whole: Generation probability values for non-shared clonotypes were lower than those for clonotypes shared by all four donors. Read depth was anticipated to influence clonotype sharing among donors.

Every subset's genomic DNA went evenly onto several immunoSEQ plates. Method: immunoSEQ multiplex PCR; TCRdb's copy keeps in-frame clones and lacks some. Of millions of clones detected, just over 90% appear once; the ten largest clones hold 0.39%. Specimen: naive CD4+ T cells from PBMCs. Stated subset: CD45RA+ positively selected. The clonotype was recovered from a man aged 18-30 years in good health. Some clones in this sample may be carry-over from other donors' samples. The chain combines TRBV6-5 with TRBJ1-1; TRBD1 agrees at 7 bases. CDR3 bases: TGTGCCAGCAGGAGTCCGACAGGGCTGCACACTGAAGCTTTCTTT. Protein: CASRSPTGLHTEAFF.